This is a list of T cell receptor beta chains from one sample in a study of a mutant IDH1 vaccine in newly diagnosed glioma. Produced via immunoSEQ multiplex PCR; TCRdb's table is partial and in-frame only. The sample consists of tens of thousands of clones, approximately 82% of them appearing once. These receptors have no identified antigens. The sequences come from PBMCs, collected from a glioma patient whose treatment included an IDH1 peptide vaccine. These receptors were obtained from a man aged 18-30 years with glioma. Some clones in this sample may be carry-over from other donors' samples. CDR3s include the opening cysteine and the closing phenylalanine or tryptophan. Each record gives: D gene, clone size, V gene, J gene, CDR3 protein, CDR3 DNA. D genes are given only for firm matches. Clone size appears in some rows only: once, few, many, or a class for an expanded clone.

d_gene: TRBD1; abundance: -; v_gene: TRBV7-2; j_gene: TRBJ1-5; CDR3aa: CASSPRTGGTNQPQHF; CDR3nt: TGTGCCAGCAGCCCCCGGACAGGGGGCACAAATCAGCCCCAGCATTTT
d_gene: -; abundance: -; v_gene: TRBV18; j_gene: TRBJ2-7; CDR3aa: CASSPRTTREQYF; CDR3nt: TGTGCCAGCTCACCGCGGACTACCCGCGAGCAGTACTTC
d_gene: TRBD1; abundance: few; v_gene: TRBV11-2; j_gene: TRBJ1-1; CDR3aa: CASSSDREWAEAFF; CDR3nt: TGTGCCAGCAGCTCAGACAGGGAGTGGGCTGAAGCTTTCTTT
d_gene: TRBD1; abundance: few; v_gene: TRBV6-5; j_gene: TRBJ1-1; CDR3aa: CASSQGQVNTEAFF; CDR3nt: TGTGCCAGCAGCCAGGGACAGGTGAACACTGAAGCTTTCTTT
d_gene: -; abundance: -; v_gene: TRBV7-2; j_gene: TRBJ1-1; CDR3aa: CASRVREGDVEAFF; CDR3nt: TGTGCCAGTAGGGTCCGAGAAGGGGACGTAGAAGCTTTCTTT
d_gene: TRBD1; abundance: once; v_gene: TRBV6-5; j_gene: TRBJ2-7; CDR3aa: CASSLGQGLTQYF; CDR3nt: TGTGCCAGCAGTTTGGGACAGGGCTTGACGCAGTACTTC
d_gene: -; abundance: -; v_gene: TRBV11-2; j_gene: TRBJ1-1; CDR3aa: CASSLAQGNTEAFF; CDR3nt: TGTGCCAGCAGCTTAGCCCAGGGGAACACTGAAGCTTTCTTT
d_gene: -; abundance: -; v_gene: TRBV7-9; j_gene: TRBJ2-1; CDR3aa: CASSEVAGLNEQFF; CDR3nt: TGTGCCAGCAGCGAAGTCGCAGGCCTCAATGAGCAGTTCTTC
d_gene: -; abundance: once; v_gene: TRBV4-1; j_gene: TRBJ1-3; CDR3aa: CASSSPRTGSGNTIYF; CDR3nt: TGCGCCAGCAGCTCGCCTCGCACAGGCTCTGGAAACACCATATATTTT
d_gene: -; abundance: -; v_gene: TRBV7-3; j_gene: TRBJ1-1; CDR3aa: CASSPQGGRGDTEAFF; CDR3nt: TGTGCCAGCAGCCCCCAGGGAGGGCGTGGTGACACTGAAGCTTTCTTT
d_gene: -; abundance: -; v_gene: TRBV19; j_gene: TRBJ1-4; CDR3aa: CATSQGYLREKLFF; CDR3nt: TGTGCCACTAGTCAGGGGTATCTCCGAGAAAAACTGTTTTTT
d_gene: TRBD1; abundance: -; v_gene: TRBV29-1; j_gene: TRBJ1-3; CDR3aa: CSARPGGSGNTIYF; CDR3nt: TGCAGCGCCCGCCCAGGGGGCTCTGGAAACACCATATATTTT
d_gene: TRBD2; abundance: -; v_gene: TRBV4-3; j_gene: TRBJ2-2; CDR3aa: CASSLSSGLGTGELFF; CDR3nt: TGCGCCAGCAGCCTATCTAGCGGCTTGGGGACCGGGGAGCTGTTTTTT
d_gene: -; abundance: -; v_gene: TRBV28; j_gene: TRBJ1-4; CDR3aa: CASTLSGLDYSTNEKLFF; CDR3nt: TGTGCCAGCACCCTCTCCGGACTGGACTACTCAACTAATGAAAAACTGTTTTTT
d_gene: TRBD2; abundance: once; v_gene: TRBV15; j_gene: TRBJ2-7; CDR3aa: CATSGRGLAGTLGYEQYF; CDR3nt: TGTGCCACCAGCGGTCGAGGACTAGCGGGAACCCTTGGCTACGAGCAGTACTTC
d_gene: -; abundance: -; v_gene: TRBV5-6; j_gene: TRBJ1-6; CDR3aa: CASSLQGPSPLHF; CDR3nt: TGTGCCAGCAGCTTGCAGGGTCCCTCACCCCTCCACTTT
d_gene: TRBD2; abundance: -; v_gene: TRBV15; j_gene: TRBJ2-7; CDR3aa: CATSRELAGLYEQYF; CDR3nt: TGTGCCACCAGCAGAGAACTAGCGGGCCTCTACGAGCAGTACTTC
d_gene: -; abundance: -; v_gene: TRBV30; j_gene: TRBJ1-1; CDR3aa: CAWSVLWQGTEAFF; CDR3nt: TGTGCCTGGAGTGTACTTTGGCAGGGGACTGAAGCTTTCTTT